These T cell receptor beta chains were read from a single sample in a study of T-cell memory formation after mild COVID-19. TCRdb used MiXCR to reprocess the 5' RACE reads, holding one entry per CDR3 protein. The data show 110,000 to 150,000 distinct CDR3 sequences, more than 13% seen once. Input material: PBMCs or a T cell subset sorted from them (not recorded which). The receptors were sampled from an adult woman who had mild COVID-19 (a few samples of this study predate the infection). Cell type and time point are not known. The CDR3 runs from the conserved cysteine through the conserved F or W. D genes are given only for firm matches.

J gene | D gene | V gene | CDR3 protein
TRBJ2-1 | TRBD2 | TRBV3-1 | CASSQSALAGGRSSYNEQFF
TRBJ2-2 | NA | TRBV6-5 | CASSYVGPAGELFF
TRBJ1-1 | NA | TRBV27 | CASSRDSIYEAFF
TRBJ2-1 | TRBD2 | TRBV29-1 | CSVEGLRNEQFF
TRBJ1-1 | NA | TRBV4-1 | CASSRSTAREAFF
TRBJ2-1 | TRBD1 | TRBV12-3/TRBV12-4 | CASSWGTGENEQFF
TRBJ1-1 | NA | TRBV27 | CASSYREDTEAFF
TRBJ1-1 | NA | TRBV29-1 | CSVGNSLEAEAFF
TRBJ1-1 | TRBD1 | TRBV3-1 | CASNSKIVTGRVGTEAFF
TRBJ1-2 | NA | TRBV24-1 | CATSDELSGYTF
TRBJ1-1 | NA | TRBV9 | CASSVAVDGEAFF
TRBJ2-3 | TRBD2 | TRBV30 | CAWTAGTNTDTQYF
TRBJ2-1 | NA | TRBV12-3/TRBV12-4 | CASSFGGLYNEQFF
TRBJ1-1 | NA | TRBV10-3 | CAISESYGAEAFF
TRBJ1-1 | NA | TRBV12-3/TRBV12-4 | CASSSNRDPEAFF
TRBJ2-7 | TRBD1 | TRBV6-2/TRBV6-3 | CASSYPLPGQGAYEQYF
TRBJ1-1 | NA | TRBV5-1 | CASSPRLFTTEAFF
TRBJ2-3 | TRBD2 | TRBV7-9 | CASSLQRGGTDTQYF
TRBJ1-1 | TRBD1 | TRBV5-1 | CASSRGTGEEDTEAFF
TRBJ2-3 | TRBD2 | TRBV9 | CASSVDWDAGGTQYF
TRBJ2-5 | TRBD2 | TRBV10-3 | CAISESASGGETQYF
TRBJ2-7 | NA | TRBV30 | CAWSAGTGDYEQYF
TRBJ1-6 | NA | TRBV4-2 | CASSQVPVSRNSPLHF
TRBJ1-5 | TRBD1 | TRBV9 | CASSGTGGEQPQHF
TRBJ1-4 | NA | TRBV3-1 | CASSQVRDKPNEKLFF
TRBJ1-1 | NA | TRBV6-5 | CASSYGQKAFF
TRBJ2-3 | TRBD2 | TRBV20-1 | CSVPGLAGGRDTQYF
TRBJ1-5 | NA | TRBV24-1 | CATRDRDNQPQHF
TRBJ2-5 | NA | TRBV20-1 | CSARDWRNEETQYF
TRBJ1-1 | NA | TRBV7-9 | CASSLGGLWGNNTEAFF